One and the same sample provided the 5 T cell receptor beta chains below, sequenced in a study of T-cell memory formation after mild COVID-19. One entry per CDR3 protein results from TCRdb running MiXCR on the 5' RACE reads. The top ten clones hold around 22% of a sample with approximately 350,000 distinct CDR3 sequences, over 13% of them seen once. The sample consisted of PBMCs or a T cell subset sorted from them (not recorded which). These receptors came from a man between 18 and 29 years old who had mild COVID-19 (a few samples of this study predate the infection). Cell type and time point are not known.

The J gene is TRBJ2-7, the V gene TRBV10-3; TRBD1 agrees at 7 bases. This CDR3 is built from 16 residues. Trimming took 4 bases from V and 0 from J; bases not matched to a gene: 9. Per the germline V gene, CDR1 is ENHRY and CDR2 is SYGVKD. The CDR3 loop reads CAISGGSRQGSYEQYV. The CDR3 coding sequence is TGTGCCATCAGTGGAGGATCGAGACAGGGCTCCTACGAGCAGTACGTC.

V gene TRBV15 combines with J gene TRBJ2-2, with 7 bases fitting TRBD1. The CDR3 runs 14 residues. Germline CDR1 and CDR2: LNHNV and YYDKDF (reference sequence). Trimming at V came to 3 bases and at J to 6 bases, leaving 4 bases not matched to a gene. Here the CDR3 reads CATSSDRVPGELFF. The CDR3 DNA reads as TGTGCCACCAGCAGTGACAGGGTCCCCGGGGAGCTGTTTTTT.

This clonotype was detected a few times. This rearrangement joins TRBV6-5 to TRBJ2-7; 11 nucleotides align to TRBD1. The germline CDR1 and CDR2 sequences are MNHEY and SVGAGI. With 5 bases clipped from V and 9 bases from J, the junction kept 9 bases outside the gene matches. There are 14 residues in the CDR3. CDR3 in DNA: TGTGCCAGCAGTCCCGGGACAGGGGGTCACGGGCAGTACTTC. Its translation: CASSPGTGGHGQYF.

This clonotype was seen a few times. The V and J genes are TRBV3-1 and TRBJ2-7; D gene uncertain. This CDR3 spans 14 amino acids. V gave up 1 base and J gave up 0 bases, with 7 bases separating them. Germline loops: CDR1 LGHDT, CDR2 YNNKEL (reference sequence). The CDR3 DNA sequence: TGTGCCAGCAGCCAAGGGGTTAGCTCCTACGAGCAGTACGTC. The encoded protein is CASSQGVSSYEQYV.

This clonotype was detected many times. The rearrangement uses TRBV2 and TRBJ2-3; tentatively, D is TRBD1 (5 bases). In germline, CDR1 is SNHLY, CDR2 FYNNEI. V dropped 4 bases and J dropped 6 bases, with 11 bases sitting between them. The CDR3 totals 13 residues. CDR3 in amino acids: CASSAQDRDTQYF. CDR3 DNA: TGTGCCAGCAGTGCACAGGATAGGGATACGCAGTATTTT.